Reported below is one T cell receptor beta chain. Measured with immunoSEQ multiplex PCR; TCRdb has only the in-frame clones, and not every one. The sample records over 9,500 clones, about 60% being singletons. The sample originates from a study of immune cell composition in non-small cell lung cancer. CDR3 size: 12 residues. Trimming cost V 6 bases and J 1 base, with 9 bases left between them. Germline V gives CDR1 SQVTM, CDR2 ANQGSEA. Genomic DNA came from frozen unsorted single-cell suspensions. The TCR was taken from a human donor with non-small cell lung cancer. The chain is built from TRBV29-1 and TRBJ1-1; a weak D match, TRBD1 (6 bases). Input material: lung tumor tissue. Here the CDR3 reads CSVVGGNTEAFF. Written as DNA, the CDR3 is TGCAGCGTCGTAGGGGGGAACACTGAAGCTTTCTTT.